A selection of T cell receptor beta chains follows, all from one sample in a study of control samples from healthy donors and cancer patients. TCRdb's copy holds only in-frame clones and misses some; the assay was immunoSEQ multiplex PCR. The sample has 110,000 or so clones; roughly 90% are singletons. The sequenced sample was blood. Receptors were obtained from a woman aged 45-65 years in good health. Each CDR3 is given with its conserved first and last residue. The order of the fields is clone size, D gene, V gene, J gene, CDR3 DNA, CDR3 protein. The D gene is left open where the match is weak. Size is omitted from some rows. Given values are once, few, many or a class for expanded clones.

>once|.|TRBV9|TRBJ2-5
TGTGCCAGCAGCGGACAGTCCTTAGAGACCCAGTACTTC
CASSGQSLETQYF
>.|.|TRBV4-3|TRBJ2-3
TGCGCCAGCAGCCAAGATCTCAACGGTTACACAGATACGCAGTATTTT
CASSQDLNGYTDTQYF
>.|.|TRBV9|TRBJ2-5
TGTGCCAGCAGCCGAGGCCTTCAAGAGACCCAGTACTTC
CASSRGLQETQYF
>once|TRBD2|TRBV7-3|TRBJ2-2
TGTGCCAGCAGCAAACTAGCGGGAGAGGACACCGGGGAGCTGTTTTTT
CASSKLAGEDTGELFF
>.|TRBD1|TRBV7-2|TRBJ2-2
TGTGCCAGCAGCTCTATCCAGGGGGCGCGGACCGGGGAGCTGTTTTTT
CASSSIQGARTGELFF
>.|.|TRBV5-1|TRBJ1-5
TGCGCCAGCAGCTTGGAAGGGCCCCATCAGCCCCAGCATTTT
CASSLEGPHQPQHF
>.|.|TRBV5-3|TRBJ1-4
TGTGCCAGAAGCTTGTCGACAGAAGGGGGGTCTAATGAAAAACTGTTTTTT
CARSLSTEGGSNEKLFF
>.|.|TRBV5-4|TRBJ2-3
TGTGCCAGCAGCCCCTTTGGAGGGAGGTTCACAGATACGCAGTATTTT
CASSPFGGRFTDTQYF
>.|.|TRBV6-2/TRBV6-3|TRBJ1-4
TGTGCCAGCAGTGCGGCCCGCCTAGGGAGGCTGTTTTTT
CASSAARLGRLFF
>.|TRBD1|TRBV5-4|TRBJ2-1
TGTGCCAGCAGCCACCAACCGGGACAGGGGTTCTTC
CASSHQPGQGFF
>.|.|TRBV18|TRBJ1-1
TGTGCCAGCTCGGACATGGAGGGCACTGAAGCTTTCTTT
CASSDMEGTEAFF
>.|.|TRBV30|TRBJ1-2
TGTGCCTGGACCAACGGGGGTGATGGCTACACCTTC
CAWTNGGDGYTF
>.|.|TRBV19|TRBJ1-2
TGTGCCAGTAGTATAGGCCCGCGCTATGGCTACACCTTC
CASSIGPRYGYTF
>.|.|TRBV7-2|TRBJ2-3
TGTGCCAGCAGCTTAGCATTGGGAGGGGGTCGCTTCACAGATACGCAGTATTTT
CASSLALGGGRFTDTQYF
>.|.|TRBV7-9|TRBJ2-5
TGTGCCAGCAGCTTCAGGGGCGGAGGAGAGACCCAGTACTTC
CASSFRGGGETQYF
>.|TRBD2|TRBV4-2|TRBJ2-5
TGTGCCAGCAGCCACGGACTAGCGGGAGAGGGAGAGACCCAGTACTTC
CASSHGLAGEGETQYF
>.|.|TRBV7-2|TRBJ2-3
TGTGCCAGCAGCACGAGTCGTATCGCGGGATGGGGGGAGTATTTT
CASSTSRIAGWGEYF
>.|TRBD2|TRBV27|TRBJ2-3
TGTGCCAGCAGGTCCCCGGGACTAGCGGGGGGACAGACAGATACGCAGTATTTT
CASRSPGLAGGQTDTQYF
>once|.|TRBV5-1|TRBJ2-5
TGCGCCAGCAGCCCGAGGGGTGCTCAGGGGCACCAAGAGACCCAGTACTTC
CASSPRGAQGHQETQYF
>.|.|TRBV6-5|TRBJ1-1
TGTGCCAGCAACCGGGAGAAGAACACTGAAGCTTTCTTT
CASNREKNTEAFF
>.|.|TRBV18|TRBJ1-1
TGTGCCAGCTCCCGACAGGACACTGAAGCTTTCTTT
CASSRQDTEAFF
>.|TRBD1|TRBV5-1|TRBJ2-5
TGCGCCAGTCAAACAGGGGGGCCCCAAGAGACCCAGTACTTC
CASQTGGPQETQYF
>.|.|TRBV5-1|TRBJ1-5
TGCGCCAGCAGCTTGGGAACGCAGCAGCCCCAGCATTTT
CASSLGTQQPQHF
>.|.|TRBV18|TRBJ1-5
TGTGCCAGCTCACGGGACACCTATCAGCCCCAGCATTTT
CASSRDTYQPQHF
>.|.|TRBV19|TRBJ2-3
TGTGCCAGTATGGTGGACAGTTTCACAGATACGCAGTATTTT
CASMVDSFTDTQYF
>.|TRBD1|TRBV9|TRBJ2-7
TGTGCCAGCAGCGCCCAAGGACAGGGGCCCTACGAGCAGTACTTC
CASSAQGQGPYEQYF
>.|TRBD1|TRBV3-1/TRBV3-2|TRBJ2-1
TGTGCCAGCAGCCCTTACAGGGGCAGTGAGCAGTTCTTC
CASSPYRGSEQFF
>.|.|TRBV12-3/TRBV12-4|TRBJ1-1
TGTGCCAGCAAATACAGCTACACTGAAGCTTTCTTT
CASKYSYTEAFF
>once|.|TRBV2|TRBJ2-5
TGTGCCAGCAGTGAATCGCGGTCCGGGGAGTACTTC
CASSESRSGEYF
>.|.|TRBV6-5|TRBJ2-5
TGTGCCAGCACTAGAAGCCAGTACCAAGAGACCCAGTACTTC
CASTRSQYQETQYF
>.|.|TRBV5-6|TRBJ1-1
TGTGCCAGCAGCTTAGGGTTGGGGACGATTTACACTGAAGCTTTCTTT
CASSLGLGTIYTEAFF